These T cell receptor beta chains were read from a single sample in a study of T cell responses to AZD1222 COVID-19 vaccine. Profiling relied on immunoSEQ multiplex PCR, and the TCRdb table lists in-frame clones only, not all of them. This table holds some 250,000 clones, approximately 94% found once. The sequenced sample was peripheral blood, obtained 28 days after the second AZD1222 dose. Receptor source: an adult who received the AZD1222 COVID-19 vaccine. CDR3s include the opening cysteine and the closing phenylalanine or tryptophan. The order of the fields is CDR3 DNA, CDR3 protein, J gene, V gene, clone size, D gene. A D gene is named only where the DNA matches it firmly. For some rows the clone size is stated as once, few or many, or as a class when expanded; others skip it.

cdr3_nt: TGTGCCAGTACCTTCGGATACGAGCAGTACTTC
cdr3_aa: CASTFGYEQYF
j_call: TRBJ2-7
v_call: TRBV19
clone_size: NA
d_call: NA

cdr3_nt: TGTGCCATCAGTGAGTCTGGTGGGAGTAATGAAAAACTGTTTTTT
cdr3_aa: CAISESGGSNEKLFF
j_call: TRBJ1-4
v_call: TRBV10-3
clone_size: few
d_call: NA

cdr3_nt: TGTGCCAGCAGTTACGGACAGGGGGGAAACTATGGCTACACCTTC
cdr3_aa: CASSYGQGGNYGYTF
j_call: TRBJ1-2
v_call: TRBV6-6
clone_size: NA
d_call: TRBD1

cdr3_nt: TGTGCCAGTAGTACCCGGACAGGGTCCTACGAGCAGTACTTC
cdr3_aa: CASSTRTGSYEQYF
j_call: TRBJ2-7
v_call: TRBV19
clone_size: NA
d_call: TRBD1

cdr3_nt: TGTGCCAGCACCGACAGCTCTGGGAACTATGGCTACACCTTC
cdr3_aa: CASTDSSGNYGYTF
j_call: TRBJ1-2
v_call: TRBV28
clone_size: NA
d_call: NA

cdr3_nt: TGTGCCAGCAGTTATGGGACAGGGGGGAACTATGGCTACACCTTC
cdr3_aa: CASSYGTGGNYGYTF
j_call: TRBJ1-2
v_call: TRBV6-5
clone_size: NA
d_call: TRBD1

cdr3_nt: TGTGCCAGCAGTTTGGGAAAGGAGACCCAGTACTTC
cdr3_aa: CASSLGKETQYF
j_call: TRBJ2-5
v_call: TRBV12-3/TRBV12-4
clone_size: NA
d_call: NA

cdr3_nt: TGTGCCAGCTCCTCGAATTCCAATGAGCAGTTCTTC
cdr3_aa: CASSSNSNEQFF
j_call: TRBJ2-1
v_call: TRBV18
clone_size: once
d_call: NA

cdr3_nt: TGTGCCAGCAGTGAAGAGACAGGGCTAGAAGCTTTCTTT
cdr3_aa: CASSEETGLEAFF
j_call: TRBJ1-1
v_call: TRBV2
clone_size: once
d_call: TRBD1

cdr3_nt: TGTGCCAGCTCCCCCATGGGGGCTAGCAATCAGCCCCAGCATTTT
cdr3_aa: CASSPMGASNQPQHF
j_call: TRBJ1-5
v_call: TRBV18
clone_size: few
d_call: NA

cdr3_nt: TGTGCCAGTATGGGGGCCGCCCAGGAGCAGCCCCAGCATTTT
cdr3_aa: CASMGAAQEQPQHF
j_call: TRBJ1-5
v_call: TRBV19
clone_size: NA
d_call: NA

cdr3_nt: TGCAGTGCTGTCAGGGGCTACGAGCAGTACTTC
cdr3_aa: CSAVRGYEQYF
j_call: TRBJ2-7
v_call: TRBV20-1
clone_size: NA
d_call: NA

cdr3_nt: TGTGCCAGCAGCCCGGGACAGGGGTTCGGAAACACCATATATTTT
cdr3_aa: CASSPGQGFGNTIYF
j_call: TRBJ1-3
v_call: TRBV13
clone_size: NA
d_call: TRBD1

cdr3_nt: TGTGCCAGTAGTGCTAGCGGGAGGGCCCGCTACGAGCAGTACTTC
cdr3_aa: CASSASGRARYEQYF
j_call: TRBJ2-7
v_call: TRBV19
clone_size: NA
d_call: TRBD2

cdr3_nt: TGCGCCAGCAGATCCGGGGGGGATACGCAGTATTTT
cdr3_aa: CASRSGGDTQYF
j_call: TRBJ2-3
v_call: TRBV5-1
clone_size: once
d_call: TRBD2

cdr3_nt: TGTGCCAGCAGTTTAGGGCCAGGGCGGGATGAAAAACTGTTTTTT
cdr3_aa: CASSLGPGRDEKLFF
j_call: TRBJ1-4
v_call: TRBV28
clone_size: NA
d_call: NA

cdr3_nt: TGCGCCAGCGGGTCTGGGGTCTCTGAAGCTTTCTTT
cdr3_aa: CASGSGVSEAFF
j_call: TRBJ1-1
v_call: TRBV4-3
clone_size: NA
d_call: NA

cdr3_nt: TGTGCCAGCAGCACAGGGGCTCAGCCCCAGCATTTT
cdr3_aa: CASSTGAQPQHF
j_call: TRBJ1-5
v_call: TRBV28
clone_size: once
d_call: TRBD1

cdr3_nt: TGCGCCAGCACCAGTGGGGTGACGTCAAATCAGCCCCAGCATTTT
cdr3_aa: CASTSGVTSNQPQHF
j_call: TRBJ1-5
v_call: TRBV10-2
clone_size: NA
d_call: NA

cdr3_nt: TGTGCCAGTAGTACACGACCCACTGGCAATCAGCCCCAGCATTTT
cdr3_aa: CASSTRPTGNQPQHF
j_call: TRBJ1-5
v_call: TRBV19
clone_size: once
d_call: NA

cdr3_nt: TGTGCCACCAGTGCCGGACAGGGTGGGACGTGGGGGGCCAACGTCCTGACTTTC
cdr3_aa: CATSAGQGGTWGANVLTF
j_call: TRBJ2-6
v_call: TRBV24-1
clone_size: NA
d_call: TRBD1

cdr3_nt: TGTGCCAGCAGCCCAAACACCGGGGAGCTGTTTTTT
cdr3_aa: CASSPNTGELFF
j_call: TRBJ2-2
v_call: TRBV9
clone_size: NA
d_call: NA